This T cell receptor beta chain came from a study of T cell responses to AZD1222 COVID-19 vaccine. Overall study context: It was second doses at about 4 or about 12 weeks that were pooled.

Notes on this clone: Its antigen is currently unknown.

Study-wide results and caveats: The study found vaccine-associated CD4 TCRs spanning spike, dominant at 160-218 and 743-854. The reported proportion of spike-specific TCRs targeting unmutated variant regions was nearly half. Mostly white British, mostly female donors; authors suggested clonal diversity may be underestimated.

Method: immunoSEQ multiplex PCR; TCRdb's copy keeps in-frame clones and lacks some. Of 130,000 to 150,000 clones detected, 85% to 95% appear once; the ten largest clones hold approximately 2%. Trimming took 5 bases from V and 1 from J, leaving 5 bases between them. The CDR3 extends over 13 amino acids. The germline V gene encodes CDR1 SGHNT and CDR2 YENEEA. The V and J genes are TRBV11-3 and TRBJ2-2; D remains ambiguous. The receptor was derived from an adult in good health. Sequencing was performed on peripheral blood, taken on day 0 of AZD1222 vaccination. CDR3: CASSTGNTGELFF. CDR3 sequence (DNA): TGTGCCAGCAGCACGGGGAACACCGGGGAGCTGTTTTTT.